A single sample is the source of the 25 T cell receptor beta chains below, sequenced in a study of regulatory T cells in long-lasting Graves disease. Building of the TCR beta libraries involved iRepertoire HTBI primers and Arm-PCR of CDR3 regions. Via MiXCR, TCRdb re-called the multiplex PCR reads, giving one row per CDR3 protein. The profile shows hundreds of thousands of distinct CDR3 sequences, less than 20% of them singletons. Time point denoted: newly diagnosed GD, antithyroid drugs for less than 3 months. TCR sequences were obtained from RNA taken from PBMCs. The sample consisted of peripheral blood mononuclear cells (PBMCs), taken at new diagnosis, from a patient treated with antithyroid drugs. The origin of the receptors is a female donor with Graves disease.

A note on this clonotype: This may stem from a read error, because a much larger clone lies one nucleotide away. The gene calls are TRBV28 and TRBJ1-2; D possibly corresponds to TRBD1 (5 bases). Trimming removed 3 bases at V and 1 base at J, with 12 bases between. The CDR3 is 15 amino acids. Germline V gene lookup returns CDR1 MDHEN and CDR2 SYDVKM. This chain's CDR3 is CASSLGGRINYGYTF. CDR3 in DNA: TGTGCCAGCAGTTTGGGGGGGAGGATTAACTATGGCTACACCTTC.

This clonotype was recorded a few times. The rearrangement links TRBV3-1 to TRBJ2-7; D is possibly TRBD1 (6 bases). Germline-derived CDR1 and CDR2 are LGHDT and YNNKEL (reference sequence). The CDR3 extends over 15 amino acids. V gave up 4 bases and J gave up 3 bases, with 16 bases separating them. This CDR3 is CASSRRQDAVYEQYF. CDR3 DNA sequence: TGTGCCAGCAGCCGACGACAGGATGCGGTCTACGAGCAGTACTTC.

This clonotype was seen many times. The chain carries TRBV12-3 or TRBV12-4 and TRBJ2-7; TRBD2 agrees at 15 bases. The CDR3 contains 16 residues. V lost 6 bases and J lost 5; bases outside the gene matches: 8. The CDR3 DNA is TGTGCCAGCAGCCCCGGGACTAGCGGGGGGAGAAACGAGCAGTACTTC. Translation: CASSPGTSGGRNEQYF.

This clonotype was observed a handful of times. The chain links TRBV27 to TRBJ2-1; D uncertain. CDR1 and CDR2 (germline): MNHEY, SMNVEV (reference sequence). The CDR3 consists of 15 residues. Trimming pared 2 bases from V and 0 bases from J, leaving 8 bases between. CDR3 sequence (DNA): TGTGCCAGCAGTTTAGTTCCAATCTCCTACAATGAGCAGTTCTTC. Protein: CASSLVPISYNEQFF.

This clonotype was recorded at least ten times. A much more abundant neighbour one base away suggests this may be a read error. The chain links TRBV7-9 to TRBJ1-2; D might be TRBD1 (6 bases). The CDR3 has 14 residues. Trimming left V 1 base short and J 3 bases short, with 9 bases between. Germline V gene sequence: CDR1 SEHNR, CDR2 FQNEAQ (reference sequence). CDR3: CASSLGAGDYGYTF. The CDR3 DNA reads TGTGCCAGCAGCTTAGGGGCAGGGGACTATGGCTACACCTTC.

This clonotype has ten or more counts. CDR3 DNA: TGTGCCAGCAGCCCGGTGGGACAGGGAGAAGAGACCCAGTACTTC. It is translated as CASSPVGQGEETQYF. The chain is built from TRBV2 and TRBJ2-5; 9 bases are shared with TRBD1. V was clipped by 6 bases and J by 3 bases; unmatched bases: 8. The CDR3 contains 15 residues. The germline gives CDR1 SNHLY, CDR2 FYNNEI.

This clonotype was seen many times. This rearrangement joins TRBV6-2 or TRBV6-3 to TRBJ1-2; D is perhaps TRBD1 (5 bases). CDR3 length: 14 residues. Germline CDR1 reads MNHEY; CDR2 reads SVGEGT. Trimming removed 4 bases from V and 4 bases from J, with 13 bases in between. CDR3 bases: TGTGCCAGCAGTTCCCTGACAGCAAGCTATGGCTACACCTTC. Protein product: CASSSLTASYGYTF.

This clonotype was detected only a few times. The chain joins TRBV5-1 to TRBJ2-6; perhaps D is TRBD1 or TRBD2 (6 bases each). Germline-derived CDR1 and CDR2 are SGHRS and YFSETQ. The CDR3 covers 20 residues. V shed 4 bases and J shed 0 bases, with 23 bases lying between them. The CDR3 bases are TGCGCCAGCAGCCCGACAGAGGGGGGACGGAAAACCTCTGGGGCCAACGTCCTGACTTTC. This encodes CASSPTEGGRKTSGANVLTF.

This clonotype was seen ten or more times. This chain uses TRBV4-1 with TRBJ2-1; the D is unclear. This CDR3 contains 16 residues. CDR1 is MGHRA, CDR2 YSYEKL, per germline. V lost 4 bases and J lost 2, with 15 bases in between. CDR3 nucleotide sequence: TGCGCCAGCAGCCTCCAAATTGACGGTACCTACAATGAGCAGTTCTTC. Translation gives CASSLQIDGTYNEQFF.

This clonotype has at least ten counts. The chain recombines TRBV9 with TRBJ2-7, with no clear D. The CDR3 is 13 residues long. V gave up 4 bases and J gave up 0 bases, with 8 bases separating them. Germline V gene sequence: CDR1 SGDLS, CDR2 YYNGEE. This CDR3 reads CASSRESSYEQYF. CDR3 in DNA: TGTGCCAGCAGCAGGGAAAGCTCCTACGAGCAGTACTTC.

In this sample, this clonotype turned up many times. DNA of the CDR3: TGTGCCAGCAGTATGGTAGGGAACGAGCAGTACTTC. Its protein product is CASSMVGNEQYF. The V call is TRBV28, the J call TRBJ2-7; D unresolved. Trimming took 5 bases from V and 5 from J, leaving 10 bases between them. The CDR3 sequence is 12 residues long. CDR1 and CDR2 from the germline V gene are MDHEN and SYDVKM.

This clonotype was found many times. The rearrangement uses TRBV10-3 and TRBJ1-1, with TRBD1 identical over 10 bases. Germline lookup yields CDR1 ENHRY and CDR2 SYGVKD. The CDR3 sequence is 14 residues long. Germline trimming cut 9 bases from V and 1 base from J; bases unmatched to any gene: 5. The CDR3 DNA is TGTGCCATTAAAGGACAGGGGGGGAACACTGAAGCTTTCTTT. Amino acids: CAIKGQGGNTEAFF.

This clonotype was counted at least ten times. The chain couples TRBV12-3 or TRBV12-4 to TRBJ2-2; 7 positions agree with TRBD1. The junction had 6 bases not matched to a gene; V was cut back by 8 bases and J by 3 bases. This CDR3 spans 14 amino acids. For the CDR3, the DNA is TGTGCCAGCGATGGCCAGGGGGACACCGGGGAGCTGTTTTTT. Protein sequence: CASDGQGDTGELFF.

The sample holds many counts of this clonotype. The chain employs TRBV12-3 or TRBV12-4 and TRBJ2-5; D gene ambiguous. Trimming shortened V by 2 bases and J by 2 bases, and 6 bases separated the two germline ends. The CDR3 contains 13 residues. CDR3 residues: CASSLKGQETQYF. CDR3 coding DNA: TGTGCCAGCAGTTTAAAGGGTCAAGAGACCCAGTACTTC.

V and J are TRBV6-1 and TRBJ1-1; tentative D call: TRBD1 (5 bases). CDR1 is MNHNS, CDR2 SASEGT, per germline. V was clipped by 9 bases and J by 10 bases, with 21 bases between them. This CDR3 comprises 13 residues. CDR3 residues: CASLGGFGTRAFF. In DNA form, the CDR3 reads TGTGCCAGTCTTGGAGGCTTCGGGACGAGAGCTTTCTTT.

In its sample, this clonotype was seen a few times. This chain connects TRBV7-9 to TRBJ2-3, with D perhaps matching TRBD1 or TRBD2 (7 bases each). With 5 bases removed from V and 1 base from J, the gap between germline ends came to 19 bases. Germline V gives CDR1 SEHNR, CDR2 FQNEAQ (reference sequence). This CDR3 comprises 17 residues. CDR3 sequence: CASSDAGGAIGTDTQYF. The CDR3 region has the DNA TGTGCCAGCAGCGACGCAGGGGGGGCTATAGGCACAGATACGCAGTATTTT.

This clonotype was seen ten or more times. This chain connects TRBV7-9 to TRBJ1-2; D perhaps matches TRBD1 (5 bases). Trimming removed 0 bases at V and 6 bases at J, with 11 bases between. The CDR3 contains 14 residues. CDR1 SEHNR and CDR2 FQNEAQ come from the germline V gene (reference sequence). This chain's CDR3 is CASSLARGADGYTF. DNA of the CDR3: TGTGCCAGCAGCTTAGCCCGGGGCGCTGATGGCTACACCTTC.

This clonotype came up a few times. This chain links TRBV30 with TRBJ1-1; D not resolved. Trimming took off 4 bases at V and 0 bases at J, with 15 bases between the two ends. Germline loops: CDR1 GTSNPN, CDR2 SVGIG (reference sequence). The CDR3 is 15 amino acids. CDR3 in amino acids: CAWMGVWRLNTEAFF. The CDR3 nucleotides are TGTGCCTGGATGGGAGTATGGCGGCTGAACACTGAAGCTTTCTTT.

In regard to this clonotype: Possible read error: a much larger clone is one base away. The gene calls are TRBV28 and TRBJ2-5; D may correspond to TRBD1 or TRBD2 (5 bases each). Per germline, CDR1 MDHEN and CDR2 SYDVKM. The CDR3 has 14 amino acids. CDR3 coding DNA: TGTGCCAGCAGTTTAGAGGGGACCCAAGAGACCCATTACTTC. It translates to CASSLEGTQETHYF.

This clonotype has a count of ten or more. V is TRBV20-1 and J is TRBJ2-3; 8 bases match TRBD2. The CDR3 runs to 14 residues. CDR1 and CDR2 (germline): DFQATT, SNEGSKA (reference sequence). Trimming cost V 6 bases and J 5 bases; bases outside gene matches: 10. Here the CDR3 reads CSAAGGPQRDTQYF. In DNA, the CDR3 is TGCAGTGCGGCGGGAGGCCCTCAGAGAGATACGCAGTATTTT.

This clonotype was observed at least ten times. The J gene is TRBJ1-5, the V gene TRBV4-1, with D unresolved. CDR1 is MGHRA, CDR2 YSYEKL, per germline. Trimming pared 2 bases from V and 0 bases from J, leaving 8 bases between. This CDR3 region has 15 residues. CDR3 sequence reads: CASSQPRGSNQPQHF. CDR3 nucleotide sequence: TGCGCCAGCAGCCAACCCCGGGGTAGCAATCAGCCCCAGCATTTT.

This clonotype was counted between two and nine times. The chain is built from TRBV7-2 and TRBJ2-3, with D perhaps matching TRBD2 (6 bases). Germline-derived CDR1 and CDR2 are SGHTA and FQGNSA. Trimming cost V 0 bases and J 6 bases, with 22 bases left between them. CDR3 length: 18 amino acids. The CDR3 region is CASSLARGLSGRSDTQYF. The CDR3, as DNA: TGTGCCAGCAGCTTAGCCCGAGGACTATCGGGCAGGTCGGATACGCAGTATTTT.

In this sample, this clonotype turned up a few times. The chain combines TRBV9 with TRBJ1-6, with TRBD1 identical over 7 bases. Germline V lookup: CDR1 SGDLS, CDR2 YYNGEE. Trimming at V came to 4 bases and at J to 15 bases, leaving 22 bases not matched to a gene. The CDR3 runs 17 residues. The CDR3 sequence is CASSPNLRTGTSAILHF. The DNA of the CDR3 is TGTGCCAGCAGCCCAAACCTGCGGACAGGAACTTCCGCTATCCTCCACTTT.

The chain uses TRBV7-8 and TRBJ1-1; D is ambiguous. Trimming took 6 bases from V and 0 from J, leaving 11 bases between them. The CDR3 contains 14 residues. Germline V gives CDR1 SGHVS, CDR2 FQNEAQ. This chain's CDR3 is CASRPLGVNTEAFF. DNA for the CDR3: TGTGCCAGCAGGCCCCTTGGAGTGAACACTGAAGCTTTCTTT.

This sequence joins TRBV10-3 and TRBJ2-2, with D hard to call. The CDR3 has 12 residues. Trimming removed 7 bases at V and 7 bases at J, with 10 bases between. Germline-derived CDR1 and CDR2 are ENHRY and SYGVKD. In nucleotides, the CDR3 is TGTGCCATCAATAAAGATGGCGGGGAGCTGTTTTTT. It is translated as CAINKDGGELFF.